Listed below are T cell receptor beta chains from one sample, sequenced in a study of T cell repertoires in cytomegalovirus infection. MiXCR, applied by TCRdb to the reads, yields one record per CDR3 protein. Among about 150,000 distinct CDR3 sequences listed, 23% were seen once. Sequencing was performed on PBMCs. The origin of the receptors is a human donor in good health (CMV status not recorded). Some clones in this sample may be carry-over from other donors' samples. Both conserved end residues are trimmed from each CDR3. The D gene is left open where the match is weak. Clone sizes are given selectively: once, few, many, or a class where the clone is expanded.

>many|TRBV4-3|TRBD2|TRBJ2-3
ASSQVGLAGATDTQY
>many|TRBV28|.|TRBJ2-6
ASSLQDSGANVLT
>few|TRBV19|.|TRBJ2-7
ASSMGYSYEQY
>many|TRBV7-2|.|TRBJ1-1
ASNPGSLNTEAF
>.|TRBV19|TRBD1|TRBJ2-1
ASSHRDRGLNEQF
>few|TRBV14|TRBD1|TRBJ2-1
ASSQGPGQGYNEQF
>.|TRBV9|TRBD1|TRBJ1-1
ASSARTGRKLTEAF
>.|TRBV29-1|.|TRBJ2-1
SVGGGGGGEQF
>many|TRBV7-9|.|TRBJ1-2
ASSPSLAGPEYGYT
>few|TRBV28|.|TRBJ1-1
ASSSPTGPMSTEAF
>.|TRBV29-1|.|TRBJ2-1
SVEPALHNEQF
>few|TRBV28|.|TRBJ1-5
ASTSGGNQPQH
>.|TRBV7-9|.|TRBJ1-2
ASSAWGEYGYT
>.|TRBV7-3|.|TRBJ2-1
ASSFLLATEQF
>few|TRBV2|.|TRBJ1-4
ASSLLTVANEKLF
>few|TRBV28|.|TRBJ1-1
ASSPGWNTEAF
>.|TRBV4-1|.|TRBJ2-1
ASSQEGLRHEQF
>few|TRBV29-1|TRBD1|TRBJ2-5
SVLRGRQETQY
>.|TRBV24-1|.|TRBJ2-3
ATSDLTGTSTDTQY
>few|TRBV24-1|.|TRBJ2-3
ATSDDALLDTQY
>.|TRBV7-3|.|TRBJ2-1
ASSPSDDRSEQF
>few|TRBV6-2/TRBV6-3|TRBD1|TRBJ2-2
ASSRGQGRSGELF
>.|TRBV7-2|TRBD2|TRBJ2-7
ASSQKAGGAVQY
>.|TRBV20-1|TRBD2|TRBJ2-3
SAIWRRGGDTQY
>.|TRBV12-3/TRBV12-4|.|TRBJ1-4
ASSLAGTANEKLF
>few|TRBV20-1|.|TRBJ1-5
SATGSLTGNQPQH
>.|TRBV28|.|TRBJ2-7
ASSIAFKTGRYYEQY
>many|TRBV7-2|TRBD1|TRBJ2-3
ASSKGQNTQY
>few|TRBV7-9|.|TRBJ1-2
ASRDGPGNYGYT
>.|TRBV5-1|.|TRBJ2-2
ASSLHGSTGELF